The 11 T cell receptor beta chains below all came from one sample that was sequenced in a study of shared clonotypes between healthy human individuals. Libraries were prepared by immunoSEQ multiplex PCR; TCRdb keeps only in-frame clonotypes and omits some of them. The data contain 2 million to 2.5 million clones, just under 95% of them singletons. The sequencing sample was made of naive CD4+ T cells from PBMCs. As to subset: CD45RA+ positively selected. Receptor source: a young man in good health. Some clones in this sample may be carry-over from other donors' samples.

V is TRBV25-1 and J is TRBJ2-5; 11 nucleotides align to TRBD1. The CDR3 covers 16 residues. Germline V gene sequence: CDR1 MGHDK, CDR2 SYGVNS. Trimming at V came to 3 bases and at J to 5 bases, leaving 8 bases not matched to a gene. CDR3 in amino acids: CASSETGTGGKETQYF. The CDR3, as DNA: TGTGCCAGCAGTGAGACCGGGACAGGGGGGAAGGAGACCCAGTACTTC.

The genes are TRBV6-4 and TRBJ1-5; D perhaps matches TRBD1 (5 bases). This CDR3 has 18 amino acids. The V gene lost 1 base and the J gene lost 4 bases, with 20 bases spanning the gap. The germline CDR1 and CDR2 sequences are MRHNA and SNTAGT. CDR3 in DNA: TGTGCCAGCAGTGACTTCGACAGAAGACCCCTCCTGAATCAGCCCCAGCATTTT. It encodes CASSDFDRRPLLNQPQHF.

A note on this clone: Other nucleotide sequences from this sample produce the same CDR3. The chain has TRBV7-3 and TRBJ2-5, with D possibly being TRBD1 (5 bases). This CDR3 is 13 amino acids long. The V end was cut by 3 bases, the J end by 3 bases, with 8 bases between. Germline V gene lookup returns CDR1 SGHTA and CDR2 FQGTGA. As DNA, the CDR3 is TGTGCCAGCAGCTTGGGGCCCAAAGAGACCCAGTACTTC. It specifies CASSLGPKETQYF.

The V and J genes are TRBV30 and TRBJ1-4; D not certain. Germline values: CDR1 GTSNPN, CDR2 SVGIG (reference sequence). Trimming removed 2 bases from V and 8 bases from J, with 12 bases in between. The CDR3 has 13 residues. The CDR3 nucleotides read TGTGCCTGGAGTCGACTAGGCCCCGAAAAACTGTTTTTT. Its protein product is CAWSRLGPEKLFF.

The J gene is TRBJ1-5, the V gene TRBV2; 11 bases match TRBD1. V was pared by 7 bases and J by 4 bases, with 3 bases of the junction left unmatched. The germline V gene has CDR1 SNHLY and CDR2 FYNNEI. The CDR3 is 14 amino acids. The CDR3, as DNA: TGTGCCAGCAAGAGGGACAGGGGGAATCAGCCCCAGCATTTT. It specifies CASKRDRGNQPQHF.

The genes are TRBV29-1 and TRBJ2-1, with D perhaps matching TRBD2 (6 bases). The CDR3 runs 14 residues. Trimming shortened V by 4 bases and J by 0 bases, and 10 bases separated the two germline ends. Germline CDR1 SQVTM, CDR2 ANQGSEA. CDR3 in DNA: TGCAGCGTTGGGGCGGGGCTCTCCTACAATGAGCAGTTCTTC. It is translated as CSVGAGLSYNEQFF.

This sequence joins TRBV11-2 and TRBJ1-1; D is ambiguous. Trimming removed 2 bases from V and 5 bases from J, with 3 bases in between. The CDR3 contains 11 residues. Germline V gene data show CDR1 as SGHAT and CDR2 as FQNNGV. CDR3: CASSLQTEAFF. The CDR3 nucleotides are TGTGCCAGCAGCTTACAGACTGAAGCTTTCTTT.

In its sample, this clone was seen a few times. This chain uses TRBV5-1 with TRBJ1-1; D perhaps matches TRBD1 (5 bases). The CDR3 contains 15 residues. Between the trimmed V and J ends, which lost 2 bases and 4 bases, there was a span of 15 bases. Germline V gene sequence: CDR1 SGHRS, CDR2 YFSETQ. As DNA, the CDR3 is TGCGCCAGCAGCTTAACCTCCAGGGAGGGCACTGAAGCTTTCTTT. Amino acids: CASSLTSREGTEAFF.

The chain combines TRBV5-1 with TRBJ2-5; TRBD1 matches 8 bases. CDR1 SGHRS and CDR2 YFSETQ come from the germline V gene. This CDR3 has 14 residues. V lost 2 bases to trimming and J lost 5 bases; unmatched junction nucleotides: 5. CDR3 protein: CASSLSGGKETQYF. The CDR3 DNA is TGCGCCAGCAGCTTATCAGGGGGCAAGGAGACCCAGTACTTC. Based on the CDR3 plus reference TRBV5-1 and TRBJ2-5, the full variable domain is KAGVTQTPRYLIKTRGQQVTLSCSPISGHRSVSWYQQTPGQGLQFLFEYFSETQRNKGNFPGRFSGRQFSNSRSEMNVSTLELGDSALYLCASSLSGGKETQYFGPGTRLLVL.

CDR3 sequence (DNA): TGTGCCAGCAGCTCACAGGGATTTAATCAGCCCCAGCATTTT. This encodes CASSSQGFNQPQHF. The chain is built from TRBV7-2 and TRBJ1-5; D possibly corresponds to TRBD1 (6 bases). The CDR3 contains 14 residues. Deletions cut 4 bases from V and 4 bases from J, with 11 bases between. CDR1 and CDR2 from the germline V gene are SGHTA and FQGNSA.

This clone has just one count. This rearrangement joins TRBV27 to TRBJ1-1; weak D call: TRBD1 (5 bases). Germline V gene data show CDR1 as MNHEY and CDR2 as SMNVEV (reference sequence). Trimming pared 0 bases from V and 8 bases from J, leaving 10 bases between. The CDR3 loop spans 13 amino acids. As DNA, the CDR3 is TGTGCCAGCAGTTTATCGTCAGGGTTGGAAGCTTTCTTT. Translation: CASSLSSGLEAFF.